This TCR beta chain was identified in a study of blood T cell repertoires in COVID-19. The CDR3 totals 16 residues. Germline-derived CDR1 and CDR2 are LNHDA and SQIVND (reference sequence). V trimming: 5 bases; J trimming: 1 base; junction bases outside the gene matches: 7. This table comes from immunoSEQ multiplex PCR, and its TCRdb copy is limited to in-frame clones, with some not included. Here the sample spans a few hundred thousand clones, approximately 85% being singletons. This clonotype originated in a human donor with COVID-19, enrolled during active disease. The donor label of this sample is uncertain. J is TRBJ1-1 and V is TRBV19; TRBD1 agrees at 10 bases. The sample taken for sequencing was peripheral blood. CDR3 DNA sequence: TGTGCCAGTAGTGGTTCCCGGACAGGGGGGAACACTGAAGCTTTCTTT. Translated, it gives CASSGSRTGGNTEAFF.